This TCR beta chain was recorded in a study of CD8 T cells in Susac syndrome (dated by TCRdb to about 2019). In the study overall: The study used repertoire sequencing to test whether antigen drove CD8+ T cell activation and differentiation in Susac syndrome. CD8+ T cell repertoire clonality was compared between 11 to 12 healthy donors, about 14 Susac syndrome patients and approximately 16 multiple sclerosis patients. General conclusions and limits of the study: The study acknowledged that relatively few individuals were included in the TCR sequencing and HLA analysis.

Details on this clonotype: The antigen it recognizes is unknown. No clone much larger than this one lies a single base away; base qualities are absent.

RNA was extracted with the RNeasy kit and about 0.5 to 1 ug was reverse transcribed using random hexamers. TCR beta CDR3 regions were amplified with the immunoSEQ multiplex PCR assay covering 54 Vbeta and 13 Jbeta segments. PCR amplification bias was corrected using a synthetic template baseline for primer optimization and computational correction. The paper's processing steps were these. Reads were annotated to V, D and J genes according to IMGT and were analyzed with immunoSEQ Analyzer, with only productive sequences retained. Clonality was computed as one minus Shannon entropy normalized by log2 of the number of productive unique sequences. For each patient and control, public and private clones were evaluated within the 100 most prevalent clones. Susac-specific clones were defined as absent from healthy and MS cohorts, over a thousand published viral clones and other ImmuneACCESS disease sequences. TCRdb trimmed public reads at Q25 via fastp, called clones via MiXCR and kept in-frame beta chains. One record per CDR3 amino acid sequence lists the most common genes and DNA. The V and J calls here are based on TCRdb, not the publication. Counted in this sample were tens of thousands of distinct CDR3 sequences; about 95% of them appeared once. Just under 0.4% of the sample is held by the ten biggest clonotypes.

High-throughput TCR beta sequencing profiled peripheral blood CD8+ and CD4+ T cells from healthy donors, Susac syndrome patients and multiple sclerosis patients. Treatment-naive patients with stable or active relapsing-remitting disease fulfilling revised McDonald criteria were used as multiple sclerosis controls. Bulk CD8+ and CD4+ T cells were purified by magnetic negative isolation, whereas CD8+ TEMRA cells were enriched by FACS. Blood was drawn into EDTA tubes, processed within 24 hours, and PBMCs were isolated by density gradient centrifugation. PBMCs intended for TCR sequencing were frozen in liquid nitrogen and were later thawed in a 37 degrees C water bath. The sorted or isolated CD4+, CD8+ and CD8+ TEMRA cells had a purity of 90% or higher. Via the germline V gene (reference sequence), CDR1 is LGHDT and CDR2 YNNKEL. Taken from cysteine to phenylalanine, the CDR3 has 14 residues. Just the 42-base CDR3 DNA is kept, in frame starting at base 1. V is pared back by 2 bases and J by 1 base, with 8 bases lying between the germline termini.

The sample comprised CD8+ T cells from PBMCs. The receptor comes from a human donor with multiple sclerosis. The rearrangement joined TRBV3-1 to TRBJ1-1, with the D gene uncertain. The nucleotides read TGTGCCAGCAGCCAACTCCGGGAGAACACTGAAGCTTTCTTT. Its product reads: CASSQLRENTEAFF.